This TCR beta chain appears in the sequencing data of a study of blood T cell repertoires in COVID-19. Profiled with immunoSEQ multiplex PCR; TCRdb holds only in-frame clones, not every one. Of roughly 100,000 clones listed, 75% to 85% are singletons. The V gene's germline CDR1 is MNHEY and CDR2 SVGEGT. The V end lost 3 bases, the J end lost 5 bases, and 17 bases lay between the germline ends. The CDR3 length is 15 residues. V gene TRBV6-2 or TRBV6-3 combines with J gene TRBJ2-7, with D tentatively TRBD1 (5 bases). Specimen: peripheral blood. This sequence was found in a woman older than 75 with acute or convalescent COVID-19. CDR3 DNA: TGTGCCAGCAGTTATGGTCAGCAGGGAATTGACGAGCAGTACTTC. It codes for CASSYGQQGIDEQYF.